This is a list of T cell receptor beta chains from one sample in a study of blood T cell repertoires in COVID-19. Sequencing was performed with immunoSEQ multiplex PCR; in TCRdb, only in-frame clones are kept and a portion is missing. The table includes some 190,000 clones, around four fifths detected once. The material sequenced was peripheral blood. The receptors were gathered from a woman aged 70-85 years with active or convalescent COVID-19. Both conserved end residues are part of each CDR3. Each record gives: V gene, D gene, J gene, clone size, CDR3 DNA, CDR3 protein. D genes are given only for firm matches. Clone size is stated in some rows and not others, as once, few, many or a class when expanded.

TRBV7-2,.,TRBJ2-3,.,TGTGCCAGCAGCCCTTTAGCGGATACGCAGTATTTT,CASSPLADTQYF
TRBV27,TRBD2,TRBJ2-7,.,TGTGCCAGCAGAGGAGCCGGGACTAGCAGCTACGAGCAGTACTTC,CASRGAGTSSYEQYF
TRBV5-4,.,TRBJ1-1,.,TGTGCCAGCAGACAGGGATTGAACACTGAAGCTTTCTTT,CASRQGLNTEAFF
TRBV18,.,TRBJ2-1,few,TGTGCCAGCTCACCAGACTCCCGCTCCTACAATGAGCAGTTCTTC,CASSPDSRSYNEQFF
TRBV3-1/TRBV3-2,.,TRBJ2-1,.,TGTGCCAGCAGCCTGGGCCATGAGCAGTTCTTC,CASSLGHEQFF
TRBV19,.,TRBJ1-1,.,TGTGCCAGTAGTATAGCGCAGCGACAGGAAGCTTTCTTT,CASSIAQRQEAFF
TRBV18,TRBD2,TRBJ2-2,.,TGTGCCAGCTCACCCCCGGGACTAGCGGTGGGCACCGGGGAGCTGTTTTTT,CASSPPGLAVGTGELFF
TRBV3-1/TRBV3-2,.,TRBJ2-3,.,TGTGCCAGCAGCCCCGGGGGTACGCAGTATTTT,CASSPGGTQYF
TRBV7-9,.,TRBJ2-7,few,TGTGCCAGCAGCTCAGTCTACGACCTCATGAGGGGGGAGCAGTACTTC,CASSSVYDLMRGEQYF
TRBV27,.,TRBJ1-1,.,TGTGCCAGCATCTTGAACACTGAAGCTTTCTTT,CASILNTEAFF
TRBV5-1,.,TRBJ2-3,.,TGCGCCAGCAGCTTGGACTCTCGCACAGATACGCAGTATTTT,CASSLDSRTDTQYF
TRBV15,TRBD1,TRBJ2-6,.,TGTGCCACCAGCAGAACTCGACAGGGGAAAGGGGCCAACGTCCTGACTTTC,CATSRTRQGKGANVLTF
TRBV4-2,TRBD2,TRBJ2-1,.,TGTGCCAGCAGCCAAGTTCTCAGGGAGGGCCGGTCGTCTGAGCAGTTCTTC,CASSQVLREGRSSEQFF
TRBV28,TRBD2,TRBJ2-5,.,TGTGCCAGCAGTTTGGGGAGCGGGGGTAGGTTGAAGACCCAGTACTTC,CASSLGSGGRLKTQYF
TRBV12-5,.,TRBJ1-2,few,TGTGCTAGTGGTTCAGGACGGACTGATAACTATGGCTACACCTTC,CASGSGRTDNYGYTF
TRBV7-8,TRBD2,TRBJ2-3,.,TGTGCCAGCAGCTATCCCCCTCGTCGCGGGAGGGGAAATACGCAGTATTTT,CASSYPPRRGRGNTQYF
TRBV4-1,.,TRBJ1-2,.,TGCGCCAGCAGCCAGGGACTCCCGCCCCGCTACACCTTC,CASSQGLPPRYTF
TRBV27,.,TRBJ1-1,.,TGTGCCAGCAGTCCTACCCCCCTGAGGAAAAACACTGAAGCTTTCTTT,CASSPTPLRKNTEAFF
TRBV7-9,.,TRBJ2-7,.,TGTGCCAGCAGCTTAGCAGGAGCCCGCTTGTGGGAGCAGTACTTC,CASSLAGARLWEQYF
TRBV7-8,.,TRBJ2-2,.,TGTGCCAGCAGCGCACTCGAGGTCGGGGAGCTGTTTTTT,CASSALEVGELFF
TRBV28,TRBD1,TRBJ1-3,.,TGTGCCAGCAAATACACAGGGGTGGACGGAAACACCATATATTTT,CASKYTGVDGNTIYF
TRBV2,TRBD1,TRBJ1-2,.,TGTGCCAGCAGTGAGGGACAGAATGGCTACACCTTC,CASSEGQNGYTF
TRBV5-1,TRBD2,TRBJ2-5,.,TGCGCCAGCAGCCTGACGGGGGGAGGACAAGAGACCCAGTACTTC,CASSLTGGGQETQYF
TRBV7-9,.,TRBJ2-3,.,TGTGCCAGCAGCTTAGGTACGGGAGTCACAGATACGCAGTATTTT,CASSLGTGVTDTQYF
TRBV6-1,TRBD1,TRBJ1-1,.,TGTGCCAGCAGTGAAGGGAGGGACAGGGACACTGAAGCTTTCTTT,CASSEGRDRDTEAFF
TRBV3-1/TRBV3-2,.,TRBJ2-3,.,TGTGCCAGCAGCCAACGCAGAGGAACTAGCACAGATACGCAGTATTTT,CASSQRRGTSTDTQYF
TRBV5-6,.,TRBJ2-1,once,TGTGCCAGCAGCTTGGTAGTGGACTTCTCCTACAATGAGCAGTTCTTC,CASSLVVDFSYNEQFF
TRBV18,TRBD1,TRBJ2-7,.,TGTGCCAGCTCACCCGGACAGGTAGGCTTCGAGCAGTACTTC,CASSPGQVGFEQYF
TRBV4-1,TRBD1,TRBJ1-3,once,TGCGCCAGCAGCCACCAGACAGGGGGATTTGGAGGAAACACCATATATTTT,CASSHQTGGFGGNTIYF
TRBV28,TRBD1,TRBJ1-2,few,TGTGCCAGCAGGAGGGACAGGGCCTATGGCTACACCTTC,CASRRDRAYGYTF
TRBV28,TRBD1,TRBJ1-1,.,TGTGCCAGCAGCCAGTCCGGGACAGGGGGAACTGAAGCTTTCTTT,CASSQSGTGGTEAFF
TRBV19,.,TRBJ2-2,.,TGTGCCAGTAGTATATTGGGGGGCACCGGGGAGCTGTTTTTT,CASSILGGTGELFF